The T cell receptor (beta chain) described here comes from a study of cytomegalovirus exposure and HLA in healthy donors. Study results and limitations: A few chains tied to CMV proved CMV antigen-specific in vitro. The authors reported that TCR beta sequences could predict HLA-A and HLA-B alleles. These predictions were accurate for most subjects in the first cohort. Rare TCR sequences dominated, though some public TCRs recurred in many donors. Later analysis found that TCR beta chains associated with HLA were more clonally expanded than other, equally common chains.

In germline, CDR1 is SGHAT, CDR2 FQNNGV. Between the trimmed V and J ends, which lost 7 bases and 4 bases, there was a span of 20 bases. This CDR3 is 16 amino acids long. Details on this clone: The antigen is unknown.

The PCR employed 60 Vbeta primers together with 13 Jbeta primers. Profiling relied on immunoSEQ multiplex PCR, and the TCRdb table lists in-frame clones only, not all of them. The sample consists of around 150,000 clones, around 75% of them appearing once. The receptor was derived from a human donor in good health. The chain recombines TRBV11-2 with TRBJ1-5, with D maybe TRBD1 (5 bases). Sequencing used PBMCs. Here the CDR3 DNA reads TGTGCCAGCACGGACATTGACAGAGGTAGGAATCAGCCCCAGCATTTT. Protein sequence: CASTDIDRGRNQPQHF. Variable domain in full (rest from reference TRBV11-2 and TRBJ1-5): EAGVAQSPRYKIIEKRQSVAFWCNPISGHATLYWYQQILGQGPKLLIQFQNNGVVDDSQLPKDRFSAERLKGVDSTLKIQPAKLEDSAVYLCASTDIDRGRNQPQHFGDGTRLSIL.